This paragraph reports one T cell receptor (beta chain). Its target is not known. The entry originates in a study of cytomegalovirus exposure and HLA in healthy donors. On the study more broadly: HLA-typed donors were the source of 90 million or so unique TCRs, which an early data release held. Study-level results: The authors considered a cluster of highly shared sequence variants likely to be a sequencing artifact.

PCR employed 60 Vbeta and 13 Jbeta primers. Sequencing was performed with immunoSEQ multiplex PCR; in TCRdb, only in-frame clones are kept and a portion is missing. The table has 100,000 to 150,000 clones, 72% seen once. The CDR3 totals 11 residues. Germline V gene lookup returns CDR1 DFQATT and CDR2 SNEGSKA (reference sequence). What was sequenced was PBMCs. The chain recombines TRBV20-1 with TRBJ2-5; unclear D gene. The tail of the sequence fits TRBJ2-7 better, so the J call may be wrong. The clonotype comes from a man aged 25-45 years in good health and CMV-seronegative. The CDR3 region has the DNA TGCAGTGCTAGTGTGTCCTACGAGCAGTACTTC. This translates into CSASVSYEQYF.